Sequencing of this T cell receptor (beta chain) was carried out in a study of T cells in localized non-small cell lung cancer. Using immunoSEQ multiplex PCR, the repertoire was profiled, and TCRdb retains in-frame clones only, with some absent. Here the sample spans about 78,000 clones, roughly four fifths being singletons. Sequencing used peripheral blood, obtained before any cancer treatment. The receptor was isolated from a man aged 35 to 69 with stage I lung adenocarcinoma.

CDR3 sequence: CASSLGTSGTYNEQFF. CDR3 nucleotides: TGTGCCAGCAGTTTAGGGACTAGCGGGACCTACAATGAGCAGTTCTTC. This chain connects TRBV27 to TRBJ2-1; 13 positions match TRBD2. The germline V gene has CDR1 MNHEY and CDR2 SMNVEV (reference sequence). Trimming took 2 bases from V and 2 from J; bases not matched to a gene: 0. This CDR3 spans 16 amino acids.